What follows are 13 T cell receptor beta chains derived from one specimen sequenced in a study of Ad26.COV2.S vaccination and SARS-CoV-2 variants. The table came from immunoSEQ multiplex PCR; TCRdb's copy has only in-frame clones and leaves some out. This table has more than 300,000 clones, less than 90% appearing once. The treatment here: 15 to 20 received Ad26.COV2.S at low or high dose, single or two shots; 5 received placebo; per-sample allocation not given. Collection of samples fell on day 63 after the first vaccine or placebo injection. The starting material was peripheral blood, obtained in a trial of Ad26.COV2.S vaccine versus placebo. These receptors all come from a person aged 18-65 years who received the Ad26.COV2.S COVID-19 vaccine or a placebo.

The CDR3 sequence: CASSPDRGGNQPQHF. Here the CDR3 DNA reads TGTGCCAGCTCTCCCGACAGGGGAGGCAATCAGCCCCAGCATTTT. This sequence joins TRBV18 and TRBJ1-5; 8 nucleotides align to TRBD1. The trim removed 6 bases at V and 2 bases at J, leaving 6 bases unmatched. Germline loops: CDR1 KGHSH, CDR2 LQKENI. The CDR3 spans 15 residues.

The chain is built from TRBV28 and TRBJ1-2, with unresolved D. This CDR3 spans 15 amino acids. The V gene lost 6 bases and the J gene lost 8 bases, with 22 bases spanning the gap. Germline CDR1 and CDR2: MDHEN and SYDVKM. CDR3 in amino acids: CASRTPQPDISGYTF. CDR3 sequence (DNA): TGTGCCAGCAGGACCCCCCAGCCAGATATTTCGGGCTACACCTTC.

This chain links TRBV9 with TRBJ1-1; D uncertain. CDR3 length equals 13 residues. The germline CDR1 and CDR2 sequences are SGDLS and YYNGEE. Trimming removed 0 bases at V and 6 bases at J, with 9 bases between. The CDR3 loop reads CASSVGVVAEAFF. CDR3 sequence (DNA): TGTGCCAGCAGCGTAGGCGTTGTGGCTGAAGCTTTCTTT.

V gene TRBV18 combines with J gene TRBJ1-1; D may be TRBD1 (6 bases). The CDR3 is 16 residues long. V was pared by 5 bases and J by 0 bases, with 16 bases between. Germline values: CDR1 KGHSH, CDR2 LQKENI. The CDR3 sequence is CASSTLTGGMNTEAFF. CDR3 coding DNA: TGTGCCAGCTCAACCCTGACAGGAGGAATGAACACTGAAGCTTTCTTT.

V is TRBV4-3 and J is TRBJ2-7, with 11 bases fitting TRBD2. J lost 1 base, V lost 0 bases, and 5 bases had no gene match. CDR3 length: 17 amino acids. The V gene's germline CDR1 is LGHNA and CDR2 YSLEER. The chain's CDR3 is CASSQDLLAGGSYEQYF. CDR3 in DNA: TGCGCCAGCAGCCAAGATCTGCTAGCGGGAGGATCCTACGAGCAGTACTTC.

This rearrangement joins TRBV30 to TRBJ2-3; D gene uncertain. This CDR3 region has 11 residues. Germline V gene lookup returns CDR1 GTSNPN and CDR2 SVGIG (reference sequence). Trimming left V 4 bases short and J 5 bases short, with 7 bases between. The CDR3, as DNA: TGTGCCTGGAAAAACAGAGATACGCAGTATTTT. As protein: CAWKNRDTQYF.

The chain links TRBV11-2 to TRBJ1-1; unclear D gene. The germline V and J ends were trimmed by 4 bases and 4 bases, with 13 bases remaining between them. Germline values: CDR1 SGHAT, CDR2 FQNNGV. The CDR3 runs to 14 residues. The CDR3 bases are TGTGCCAGCAGCTGGTCCGATGGGAGCACTGAAGCTTTCTTT. This encodes CASSWSDGSTEAFF.

V is TRBV6-5 and J is TRBJ1-2; 7 bases line up with TRBD1. The CDR3 is made up of 11 amino acids. Per germline, CDR1 MNHEY and CDR2 SVGAGI. The junction had 6 bases not matched to a gene; V was cut back by 8 bases and J by 9 bases. CDR3 in amino acids: CASLQGNRYTF. In DNA, the CDR3 is TGTGCCAGCCTACAGGGGAATCGCTACACCTTC.

V gene TRBV7-3 combines with J gene TRBJ2-3, with D unclear. The CDR3 covers 11 residues. Deletions cut 2 bases from V and 4 bases from J, with 1 base between. The germline V gene has CDR1 SGHTA and CDR2 FQGTGA. The CDR3 region has the DNA TGTGCCAGCAGCTTAGCAGATACGCAGTATTTT. Translation: CASSLADTQYF.

Notes on this clone: The junction does not match germline at one end; this may be a read error. This chain links TRBV5-4 with TRBJ1-1, with D maybe TRBD1 (5 bases). From germline, CDR1 is SGHNT and CDR2 YYREEE (reference sequence). The CDR3 runs 13 residues. CDR3 sequence reads: CASSFRGMDPGGF. CDR3 DNA: TGTGCCAGCAGCTTCCGGGGTATGGACCCCGGGGGCTTT. The variable domain in full, with the rest retrieved from reference TRBV5-4 and TRBJ1-1, is ETGVTQSPTHLIKTRGQQVTLRCSSQSGHNTVSWYQQALGQGPQFIFQYYREEENGRGNFPPRFSGLQFPNYSSELNVNALELDDSALYLCASSFRGMDPGGFGQGTRLTVV.

The V call is TRBV14, the J call TRBJ2-1; no reliable D call. Trimming took off 4 bases at V and 1 base at J, with 11 bases between the two ends. CDR3 size: 15 residues. Per the germline V gene, CDR1 is SGHDN and CDR2 is FVKESK. CDR3 in DNA: TGTGCCAGCAGCCGTCCAGGAAGGTCCTACAATGAGCAGTTCTTC. As protein: CASSRPGRSYNEQFF.

The chain links TRBV29-1 to TRBJ2-2, with 9 bases lining up with TRBD1. The germline V gene encodes CDR1 SQVTM and CDR2 ANQGSEA. V gave up 5 bases and J gave up 3 bases; unmatched junction bases: 4. The CDR3 consists of 14 residues. The CDR3 DNA reads TGCAGCGTTAGGACAGGGGATTACACCGGGGAGCTGTTTTTT. Protein product: CSVRTGDYTGELFF.

The chain uses TRBV19 and TRBJ2-5; no clear D. The CDR3 runs 11 residues. Germline V gives CDR1 LNHDA, CDR2 SQIVND (reference sequence). V gave up 3 bases and J gave up 1 base, with 0 bases separating them. CDR3 region: CASSIQETQYF. CDR3 DNA sequence: TGTGCCAGTAGTATCCAAGAGACCCAGTACTTC.